These 30 T cell receptor beta chains share one sample of origin, sequenced in a study of neurological immune-mediated disorders. TCRdb reprocessed the 5' RACE reads with MiXCR, giving one entry per CDR3 protein. Here the sample spans about 120,000 distinct CDR3 sequences, approximately 3.2% being singletons. The specimen sequenced was PBMCs. Receptor source: a woman aged 25 to 45 with multiple sclerosis.

This clonotype was observed many times. No conserved phenylalanine or tryptophan is present at the end of the CDR3, so a read error is the likely explanation. J is TRBJ2-1 and V is TRBV9; the match to TRBD2 covers 7 bases. The CDR3 loop spans 15 amino acids. The J segment lost 5 bases and the V segment lost 3 bases, leaving 8 bases of the junction unmatched. Germline CDR1 is SGDLS and CDR2 is YYNGEE. CDR3 DNA sequence: TGTGCCAGCAGCGGTAGCGGGTCACCAGACAATGAGCAGTTCCTC. Protein: CASSGSGSPDNEQFL.

This clonotype was found many times. This chain connects TRBV5-6 to TRBJ2-3, with D possibly being TRBD1 or TRBD2 (5 bases each). The CDR3 spans 16 residues. Per the germline V gene, CDR1 is SGHDT and CDR2 is YYEEEE. V lost 1 base to trimming and J lost 0 bases, with 12 bases between them. CDR3 sequence reads: CASSLYRGPSTDTQYF. In DNA form, the CDR3 reads TGTGCCAGCAGCTTGTATCGGGGACCCAGCACAGATACGCAGTATTTT.

Ten or more counts support this clonotype. The V and J genes are TRBV12-3 or TRBV12-4 and TRBJ1-1, with a weak D call TRBD1 (5 bases). The CDR3 runs to 13 residues. V lost 10 bases to trimming and J lost 5 bases, with 17 bases between them. The CDR3 here is CATGGGFGTEAFF. DNA for the CDR3: TGTGCCACCGGGGGGGGTTTTGGAACTGAAGCTTTCTTT.

The sample holds many counts of this clonotype. The chain combines TRBV20-1 with TRBJ1-1, with D possibly being TRBD1 (6 bases). V dropped 0 bases and J dropped 5 bases, with 19 bases sitting between them. Germline-derived CDR1 and CDR2 are DFQATT and SNEGSKA (reference sequence). CDR3 length: 16 amino acids. The CDR3 nucleotides are TGCAGTGCTAGAGATGCCTCCACAGGGTCGGTTACTGAAGCTTTCTTT. Amino acids: CSARDASTGSVTEAFF.

The table lists this clonotype with many counts. The J gene is TRBJ2-1, the V gene TRBV7-2, with 16 nucleotides matching TRBD2. V lost 5 bases, J lost 10 bases, and 8 bases stayed unmatched. The CDR3 runs to 16 residues. The germline CDR1 and CDR2 sequences are SGHTA and FQGNSA. The CDR3 DNA sequence: TGTGCCAGCAGCCCACCGGGGACTAGCGGGAGGGCCGAGCAGTTCTTC. This encodes CASSPPGTSGRAEQFF.

This clonotype was observed at least ten times. This sequence joins TRBV11-2 and TRBJ1-6; the D is unclear. V was shortened by 4 bases and J by 0 bases, with 10 bases between the two germline ends. There are 16 residues in the CDR3. The germline gives CDR1 SGHAT, CDR2 FQNNGV. CDR3 in amino acids: CASSSRGSSYNSPLHF. Here the CDR3 DNA reads TGTGCCAGCAGCTCCCGGGGAAGCTCCTATAATTCACCCCTCCACTTT.

The CDR3 DNA sequence: TGCGCCAGCAGCACGGGTACGATGCAGTACTTC. The encoded protein is CASSTGTMQYF. The chain recombines TRBV10-1 with TRBJ2-7; D ambiguous. Trimming removed 6 bases at V and 9 bases at J, with 12 bases between. CDR1 WNHNN and CDR2 SYGVQD come from the germline V gene (reference sequence). The CDR3 consists of 11 residues.

This clonotype was observed many times. The rearrangement joins TRBV20-1 to TRBJ2-3; TRBD1 might be the D (6 bases). Trimming shortened V by 5 bases and J by 4 bases, and 19 bases separated the two germline ends. Per the germline V gene, CDR1 is DFQATT and CDR2 is SNEGSKA (reference sequence). This CDR3 contains 15 residues. The CDR3 DNA follows: TGCAGTGCTTCCCCCCCCTCAGGGGTCCCAGATACGCAGTATTTT. Translation gives CSASPPSGVPDTQYF.

This clonotype was detected only a few times. The chain has TRBV27 and TRBJ1-6; no clear D. The germline V gene encodes CDR1 MNHEY and CDR2 SMNVEV (reference sequence). V was clipped by 5 bases and J by 8 bases, with 13 bases between them. The CDR3 consists of 14 residues. This CDR3 reads CASSPALLHSPLHF. CDR3 in DNA: TGTGCCAGCAGTCCAGCCCTCCTCCATTCACCCCTCCACTTT.

This chain joins TRBV20-1 and TRBJ2-1, with unresolved D. The CDR3 length is 14 residues. Per the germline V gene, CDR1 is DFQATT and CDR2 is SNEGSKA (reference sequence). The CDR3 region is CSAILPSVGGEQFF. DNA of the CDR3: TGCAGCGCGATCCTACCCAGCGTGGGCGGTGAGCAGTTCTTC.

This clonotype was seen at least ten times. CDR3: CASSQDWNSNQPQHF. The CDR3 coding sequence is TGCGCCAGCAGCCAAGATTGGAATTCCAATCAGCCCCAGCATTTT. This rearrangement joins TRBV4-3 to TRBJ1-5, with D unresolved. The length of the CDR3 is 15 residues. Trimming removed 0 bases at V and 3 bases at J, with 9 bases between. The germline V gene encodes CDR1 LGHNA and CDR2 YSLEER.

The CDR3, as DNA: TGCAGCGTTGAGATTGATACGCGGGGGAACAATGAGCAGTTCTTC. Protein sequence: CSVEIDTRGNNEQFF. J is TRBJ2-1 and V is TRBV29-1; 7 nucleotides align to TRBD2. V gave up 3 bases and J gave up 5 bases; unmatched junction bases: 10. The CDR3 extends over 15 amino acids. Germline V lookup: CDR1 SQVTM, CDR2 ANQGSEA.

In this sample, this clonotype turned up a few times. The chain employs TRBV4-3 and TRBJ2-1; possibly TRBD1 for D (5 bases). The V and J ends lost 0 bases and 10 bases respectively, with 13 bases between them. Germline CDR1 LGHNA, CDR2 YSLEER. The CDR3 has 14 residues. The CDR3 coding sequence is TGCGCCAGCAGCCAAGATATCAGGGTTCGGGAGCAGTTCTTC. Translating gives CASSQDIRVREQFF.

This clonotype was counted ten times or more. The chain uses TRBV9 and TRBJ2-7; 13 bases are shared with TRBD2. The CDR3 runs 15 residues. CDR1 is SGDLS and CDR2 is YYNGEE in the germline V gene. The trim removed 5 bases at V and 5 bases at J, leaving 7 bases unmatched. The CDR3 DNA reads as TGTGCCAGCAGTCGGACTAGCGGGAGTCAACACGAGCAGTACTTC. Translation: CASSRTSGSQHEQYF. The variable domain in full, with the rest retrieved from reference TRBV9 and TRBJ2-7, is DSGVTQTPKHLITATGQRVTLRCSPRSGDLSVYWYQQSLDQGLQFLIQYYNGEERAKGNILERFSAQQFPDLHSELNLSSLELGDSALYFCASSRTSGSQHEQYFGPGTRLTVT.

This clonotype was seen at least ten times. This rearrangement joins TRBV12-3 or TRBV12-4 to TRBJ2-3, with TRBD1 as a possible D gene (6 bases). CDR3 length: 16 amino acids. The V end was cut by 8 bases, the J end by 1 base, with 19 bases between. The CDR3 coding sequence is TGTGCCAGCTACAGGGCACTCAAGGGTGGCACAGATACGCAGTATTTT. Protein product: CASYRALKGGTDTQYF.

This clonotype has a count of ten or more. The rearrangement uses TRBV6-6 and TRBJ2-7, with a tentative D call TRBD1 (6 bases). The CDR3 covers 14 residues. Germline loops: CDR1 MNHNY, CDR2 SVGAGI (reference sequence). Trimming pared 6 bases from V and 3 bases from J, leaving 15 bases between. CDR3 region: CASRPLPQGYEQYF. The CDR3 DNA follows: TGTGCCAGCAGGCCTCTCCCACAGGGCTACGAGCAGTACTTC.

This clonotype occurred many times. The chain employs TRBV20-1 and TRBJ1-1; a weak D match, TRBD1 (5 bases). V lost 4 bases and J lost 0, with 12 bases in between. CDR1 and CDR2 from the germline V gene are DFQATT and SNEGSKA (reference sequence). This CDR3 has 14 amino acids. The DNA for the CDR3 is TGCAGTGCTACCAGACAGAGGATGAACACTGAAGCTTTCTTT. It yields the protein CSATRQRMNTEAFF.

This clonotype has at least ten counts. The chain is built from TRBV29-1 and TRBJ1-1; D call uncertain. Germline V gene lookup returns CDR1 SQVTM and CDR2 ANQGSEA. With 5 bases removed from V and 1 base from J, the gap between germline ends came to 8 bases. The CDR3 contains 12 residues. The CDR3: CSVCAENTEAFF. CDR3 in DNA: TGCAGCGTTTGTGCAGAGAACACTGAAGCTTTCTTT. The variable domain in full, completed from reference TRBV29-1 and TRBJ1-1, reads SAVISQKPSRDICQRGTSLTIQCQVDSQVTMMFWYRQQPGQSLTLIATANQGSEATYESGFVIDKFPISRPNLTFSTLTVSNMSPEDSSIYLCSVCAENTEAFFGQGTRLTVV.

This clonotype came up a few times. This chain's CDR3 is CSARVWGLEGNTGELFF. CDR3 DNA: TGCAGTGCTAGAGTATGGGGGTTGGAGGGGAACACCGGGGAGCTGTTTTTT. The chain has TRBV20-1 and TRBJ2-2; weak D call: TRBD2 (6 bases). Germline V gene sequence: CDR1 DFQATT, CDR2 SNEGSKA (reference sequence). CDR3 length equals 17 residues. The V and J ends lost 1 base and 1 base respectively, with 16 bases between them.

Many counts were recorded for this clonotype. The chain recombines TRBV27 with TRBJ2-4; 7 bases match TRBD1. Germline V lookup: CDR1 MNHEY, CDR2 SMNVEV (reference sequence). The CDR3 is made up of 17 amino acids. With V trimmed by 6 bases and J by 1 base, 12 bases remained unmatched. CDR3 nucleotide sequence: TGTGCCAGCAGACTAAGGATTACAGGGGAGGCCAAAAACATTCAGTACTTC. As protein: CASRLRITGEAKNIQYF.

This clonotype was picked up many times. The V gene is TRBV15, the J gene TRBJ2-3; TRBD2 matches at 8 bases. The V gene end was trimmed by 1 base and the J gene end by 1 base; junction bases not matched to a gene: 1. Germline values: CDR1 LNHNV, CDR2 YYDKDF (reference sequence). CDR3 length: 15 residues. The CDR3 nucleotides read TGTGCCACCAGCAGAGCGGGAGGGGGCACAGATACGCAGTATTTT. Its translation is CATSRAGGGTDTQYF.

This clonotype has only a few counts. It may be a read error: a sequence one base away is much more abundant. The rearrangement joins TRBV20-1 to TRBJ2-3, with 10 positions matching TRBD1. Germline-derived CDR1 and CDR2 are DFQATT and SNEGSKA (reference sequence). The CDR3 is 14 residues long. The ends lost 4 bases at V and 6 bases at J; junction bases unmatched: 7. CDR3 bases: TGCAGTGCTAACCCCGGGACAGGGGTGGATACGCAGTATTTT. It encodes CSANPGTGVDTQYF.

This clonotype was detected ten times or more. The V and J genes are TRBV5-1 and TRBJ1-1; no firm D call. The V gene lost 5 bases and the J gene lost 6 bases, with 14 bases spanning the gap. CDR3 size: 13 residues. Germline V gene sequence: CDR1 SGHRS, CDR2 YFSETQ. Written as DNA, the CDR3 is TGCGCCAGCAGGCAGACAAATAACGCTGAAGCTTTCTTT. Its protein is CASRQTNNAEAFF.

This clonotype was picked up many times. V gene TRBV20-1 combines with J gene TRBJ2-1; 9 bases agree with TRBD2. The CDR3 runs to 16 residues. Germline-derived CDR1 and CDR2 are DFQATT and SNEGSKA (reference sequence). V lost 0 bases, J lost 8 bases, and 11 bases stayed unmatched. Here the CDR3 reads CSAREWGGRAKDEQFF. CDR3 bases: TGCAGTGCTAGAGAGTGGGGCGGGAGGGCCAAGGATGAGCAGTTCTTC.

This clonotype was seen repeatedly, ten times or more. The chain uses TRBV25-1 and TRBJ2-5, with 9 positions matching TRBD1. The CDR3 has 13 residues. The V gene's germline CDR1 is MGHDK and CDR2 SYGVNS. The CDR3 DNA reads as TGTGCTTGCGGACAGGGGAGTGATGAGACCCAGTACTTC. It is translated as CACGQGSDETQYF.

In its sample, this clonotype was seen many times. The chain recombines TRBV7-2 with TRBJ2-3; 8 nucleotides agree with TRBD2. The V and J ends lost 5 bases and 4 bases, in that order; junction bases with no gene match: 11. Germline V lookup: CDR1 SGHTA, CDR2 FQGNSA. This CDR3 contains 16 residues. CDR3 sequence reads: CASSPNSGIGSDTQYF. CDR3 nucleotide sequence: TGTGCCAGCAGCCCCAATAGCGGGATAGGTTCAGATACGCAGTATTTT.

This clonotype has ten or more counts. The gene calls are TRBV11-2 and TRBJ2-6; no clear D. Germline CDR1 SGHAT, CDR2 FQNNGV. Trimming stripped 5 bases from V and 2 bases from J, with 10 bases between. The CDR3 is made up of 15 amino acids. The CDR3 reads CASSPWRTGANVLTF. The DNA for the CDR3 is TGTGCCAGCAGCCCATGGCGTACTGGGGCCAACGTCCTGACTTTC.

This clonotype was detected many times. The gene calls are TRBV7-8 and TRBJ1-6, with 7 nucleotides matching TRBD1. Looked up from germline, CDR1 is SGHVS and CDR2 is FQNEAQ. The CDR3 length is 15 residues. With 5 bases clipped from V and 10 bases from J, the junction kept 11 bases outside the gene matches. The CDR3 sequence: CASSPDRVWGSPLHF. The CDR3 DNA follows: TGTGCCAGCAGCCCAGACAGGGTGTGGGGGTCACCCCTCCACTTT.

This clonotype was seen repeatedly, ten times or more. The J gene is TRBJ2-7, the V gene TRBV9, with 10 bases aligning to TRBD1. The germline V gene has CDR1 SGDLS and CDR2 YYNGEE. V lost 2 bases to trimming and J lost 2 bases; unmatched junction nucleotides: 4. The CDR3 runs to 15 residues. CDR3 sequence (DNA): TGTGCCAGCAGCGTCGGGACAGGGGTAGCCTACGAGCAGTACTTC. This translates into CASSVGTGVAYEQYF.

This clonotype showed up many times. This chain connects TRBV7-8 to TRBJ1-1; 9 positions match TRBD1. The V gene's germline CDR1 is SGHVS and CDR2 FQNEAQ. This CDR3 spans 16 amino acids. The junction had 11 bases not matched to a gene; V was cut back by 4 bases and J by 5 bases. The CDR3, as DNA: TGTGCCAGCAGCTCCCCTCCGGGACAGGGTTGGACTGAAGCTTTCTTT. Its protein product is CASSSPPGQGWTEAFF.